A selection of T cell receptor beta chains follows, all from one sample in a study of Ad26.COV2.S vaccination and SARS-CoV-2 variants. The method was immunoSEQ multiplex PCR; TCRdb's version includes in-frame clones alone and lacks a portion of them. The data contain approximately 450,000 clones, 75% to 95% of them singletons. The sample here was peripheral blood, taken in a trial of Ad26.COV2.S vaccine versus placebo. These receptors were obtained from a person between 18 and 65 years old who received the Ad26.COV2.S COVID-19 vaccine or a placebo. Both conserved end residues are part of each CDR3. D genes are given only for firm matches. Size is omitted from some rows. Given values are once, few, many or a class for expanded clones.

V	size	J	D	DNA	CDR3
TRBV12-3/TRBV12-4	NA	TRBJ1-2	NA	TGTGCCAGCAGCATTTTGACAGGCTATGGCTACACCTTC	CASSILTGYGYTF
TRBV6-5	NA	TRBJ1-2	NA	TGTGCCAGCAGTTACCGAACCGACAGCCCAGCCTATGGCTACACCTTC	CASSYRTDSPAYGYTF
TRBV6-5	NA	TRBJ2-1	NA	TGTGCCAGCAGCGATTCCGGACGGGATGAGCAGTTCTTC	CASSDSGRDEQFF
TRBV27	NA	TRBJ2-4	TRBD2	TGTGCCAGCAGTCCGGGGACTAGCGGGAACATTCAGTACTTC	CASSPGTSGNIQYF
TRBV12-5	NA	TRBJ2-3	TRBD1	TGTGCTAGTGTCGACGGGACAGTATTAAGCACAGATACGCAGTATTTT	CASVDGTVLSTDTQYF
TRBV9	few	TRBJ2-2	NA	TGTGCCAGCAGCGGCCGGGACGACTACACCGGGGAGCTGTTTTTT	CASSGRDDYTGELFF
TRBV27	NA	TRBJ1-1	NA	TGTGCCAGCAGTTTATCTTATAGCGCAGGGCCCTCGAACACTGAAGCTTTCTTT	CASSLSYSAGPSNTEAFF
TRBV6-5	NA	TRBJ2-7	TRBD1	TGTGCCAGCAGTTACTCAGAAGGGACAGGGTTTTACGAGCAGTACTTC	CASSYSEGTGFYEQYF
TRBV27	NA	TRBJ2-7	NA	TGTGCCAGCAGTTGGACACCCTCCTACGAGCAGTACTTC	CASSWTPSYEQYF
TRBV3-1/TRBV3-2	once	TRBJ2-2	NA	TGTGCCAGCAGCCAAGATCAGAGGGCCTGGAGCGGGGAGCTGTTTTTT	CASSQDQRAWSGELFF
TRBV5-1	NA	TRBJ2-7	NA	TGCGCCAGCAGCCCGAAGGACAGCCCGCCCTACGAGCAGTACTTC	CASSPKDSPPYEQYF
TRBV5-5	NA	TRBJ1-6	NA	TGTGCCAGCAGCTTCACAGATAATAATTCACCCCTCCACTTT	CASSFTDNNSPLHF
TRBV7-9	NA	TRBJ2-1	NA	TGTGCCAGCAGCTTAGCGCTAGGAAACAATGAGCAGTTCTTC	CASSLALGNNEQFF
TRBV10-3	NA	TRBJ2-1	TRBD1	TGTGCCATCAGGTCAGGGGGAGAGAATGAGCAGTTCTTC	CAIRSGGENEQFF
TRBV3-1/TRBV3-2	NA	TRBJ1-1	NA	TGTGCCAGCAGCCGAGTGGGGACTGAAGCTTTCTTT	CASSRVGTEAFF
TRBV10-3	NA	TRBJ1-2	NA	TGTGCCATCAGTGAGTCGATTTCAATCAAAGGCTACACCTTC	CAISESISIKGYTF
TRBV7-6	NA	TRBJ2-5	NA	TGTGCCAGCAGCTTAGGTGGGGGACAAGCTAACGCGGAGACCCAGTACTTC	CASSLGGGQANAETQYF
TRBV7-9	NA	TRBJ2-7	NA	TGTGCCAGCAGCCACGGGACGCCTGGTTCCTACGAGCAGTACTTC	CASSHGTPGSYEQYF
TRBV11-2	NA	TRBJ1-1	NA	TGTGCCAGCAGCGGTCAAGACACTGAAGCTTTCTTT	CASSGQDTEAFF
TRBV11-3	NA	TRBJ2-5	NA	TGTGCCAGCAGCTTAGGAGACACTAGTCAAGAGACCCAGTACTTC	CASSLGDTSQETQYF
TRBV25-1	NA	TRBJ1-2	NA	TGTGCCAGCAGTGAGATGACTTATGGCCACACCTTC	CASSEMTYGHTF
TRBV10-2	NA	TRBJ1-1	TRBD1	TGCGCCAGCAACCAGGGGGGGGACACTGAAGCTTTCTTT	CASNQGGDTEAFF
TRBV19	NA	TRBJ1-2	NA	TGTGCCAGTAGTATCTCGCCGACTGTTAACTATGGCTACACCTTC	CASSISPTVNYGYTF
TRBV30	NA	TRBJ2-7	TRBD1	TGTGCCTGGAGTGCAGGGACAGGGGACCACGAGCAGTACTTC	CAWSAGTGDHEQYF
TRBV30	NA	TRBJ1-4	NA	TGTGCCTGGAGTGTACAAGGAGAAAAACTGTTTTTT	CAWSVQGEKLFF
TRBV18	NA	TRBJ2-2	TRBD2	TGTGCCAGCTCACTCAGCACTAGGGCAGCGGGACGCACCGGGGAGCTGTTTTTT	CASSLSTRAAGRTGELFF
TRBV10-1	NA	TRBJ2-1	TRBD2	TGCGCCAGCAGTGAGGAGGCGGGAGTGAACTACAATGAGCAGTTCTTC	CASSEEAGVNYNEQFF
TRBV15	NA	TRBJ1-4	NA	TGTGCCACCAGCAGAGAGGCATATCTGGGTGAAAAACTGTTTTTT	CATSREAYLGEKLFF
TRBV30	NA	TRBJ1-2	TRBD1	TGTGCCTGGAGAGGGACAGGGGGGCCATATGGCTACACCTTC	CAWRGTGGPYGYTF
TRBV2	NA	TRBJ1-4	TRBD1	TGTGCCAGCAGTGAAATTGGGACAGTAAATCATGCAACTAATGAAAAACTGTTTTTT	CASSEIGTVNHATNEKLFF
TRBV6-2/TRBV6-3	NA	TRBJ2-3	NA	TGTGCCAGCAGTTACTCCTCTGGTAGCACAGATACGCAGTATTTT	CASSYSSGSTDTQYF
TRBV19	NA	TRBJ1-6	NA	TGTGCCAGTAGTATAACGGGGGGCCGCAATTCACCCCTCCACTTT	CASSITGGRNSPLHF
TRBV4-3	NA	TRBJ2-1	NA	TGCGCCAGCAGCCAAGATGGGGGGACCCTGGGGCATGAGCAGTTCTTC	CASSQDGGTLGHEQFF
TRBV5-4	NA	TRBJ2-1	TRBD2	TGTGCCAGCGAGCCTACTAGCGGGAGGGGGCATGAGCAGTTCTTC	CASEPTSGRGHEQFF
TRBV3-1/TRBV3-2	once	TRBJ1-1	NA	TGTGCCAGCAGCCAAGATGGGGGGAGTGGGGCTGAAGCTTTCTTT	CASSQDGGSGAEAFF
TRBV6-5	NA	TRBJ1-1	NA	TGTGCCAGCAGTTACGGCAGGGTTAACACTGAAGCTTTCTTT	CASSYGRVNTEAFF
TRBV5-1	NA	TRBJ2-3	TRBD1	TGCGCCAGCAGCTTAGAGGGACAGAGCACAGATACGCAGTATTTT	CASSLEGQSTDTQYF
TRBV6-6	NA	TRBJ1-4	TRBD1	TGTGCCACCCAGACAGGGGGCTTTGAAAAACTGTTTTTT	CATQTGGFEKLFF
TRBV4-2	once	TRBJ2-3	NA	TGTGCCAGCAGCCAAGCGCTTAGCGCTTCCACAGATACGCAGTATTTT	CASSQALSASTDTQYF
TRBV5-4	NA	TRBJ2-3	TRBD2	TGTGCCAGCAGCTTGAGCGGGAGGATCACGCAGTATTTT	CASSLSGRITQYF
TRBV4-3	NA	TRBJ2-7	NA	TGCGCCAGCAGCCAGACGTCGAGCTCCTACGAGCAGTACTTC	CASSQTSSSYEQYF
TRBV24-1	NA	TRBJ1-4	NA	TGTGCCACCAGTGATAGGACAGATCTTAATGAAAAACTGTTTTTT	CATSDRTDLNEKLFF
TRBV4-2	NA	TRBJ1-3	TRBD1	TGTGCCAGCAGCTCTGGACAGGGGAAAGACACCATATATTTT	CASSSGQGKDTIYF
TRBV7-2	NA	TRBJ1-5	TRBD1	TGTGCCAGCAGCTTACAGGGGGGACAGCCCCAGCATTTT	CASSLQGGQPQHF
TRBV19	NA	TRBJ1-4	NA	TGTGCCAGTACCCCCGGACAGTCAACTAATGAAAAACTGTTTTTT	CASTPGQSTNEKLFF
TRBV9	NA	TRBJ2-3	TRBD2	TGTGCCAGCAACTTAGCGGGAGCCACAGATACGCAGTATTTT	CASNLAGATDTQYF
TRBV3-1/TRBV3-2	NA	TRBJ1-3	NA	TGTGCCAGCAGCTCTCTACTACCGAACTCTGGAAACACCATATATTTT	CASSSLLPNSGNTIYF
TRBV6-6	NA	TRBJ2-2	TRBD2	TGTGCCAGCAGTTACCCCCTAGCGGGCCCCGGGGAGCTGTTTTTT	CASSYPLAGPGELFF
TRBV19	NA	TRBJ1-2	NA	TGTGCCAGTAGTCAACAACAGGGTATGCGCGGCTACACCTTC	CASSQQQGMRGYTF
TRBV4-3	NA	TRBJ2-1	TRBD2	TGCGCCAGCAGCCAAGTCTTCGGACTAGCATTATCCTACAATGAGCAGTTCTTC	CASSQVFGLALSYNEQFF
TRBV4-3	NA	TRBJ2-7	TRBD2	TGCGCCAGCAGCCAAGATAGCGGGAGTGACTACGAGCAGTACTTC	CASSQDSGSDYEQYF
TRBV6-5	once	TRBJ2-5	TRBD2	TGTGCCAGCAGTTACCGTCCTAGCGGACAAGAGACCCAGTACTTC	CASSYRPSGQETQYF
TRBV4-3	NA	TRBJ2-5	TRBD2	TGCGCCAGCAGCCATCGCCCCGGAAGCGGGGGACAAGAGACCCAGTACTTC	CASSHRPGSGGQETQYF
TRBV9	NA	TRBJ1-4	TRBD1	TGTGCCAGCAGCGAGAGGGGGGGACAGAACCCCAATGAAAAACTGTTTTTT	CASSERGGQNPNEKLFF
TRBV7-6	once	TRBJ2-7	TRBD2	TGTGCCAGCAGCTCGACTAGCGGGAGCTACGAGCAGTACTTC	CASSSTSGSYEQYF
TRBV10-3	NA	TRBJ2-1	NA	TGTGCCATCAGTGCCTCATATAGGACAGACAATGAGCAGTTCTTC	CAISASYRTDNEQFF
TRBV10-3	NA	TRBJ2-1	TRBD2	TGTGCCTTCGGGGACTACCGGAATGAGCAGTTCTTC	CAFGDYRNEQFF
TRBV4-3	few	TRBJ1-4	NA	TGCGCCAGCAGCCAATCATCGTCGGAAAAACTGTTTTTT	CASSQSSSEKLFF
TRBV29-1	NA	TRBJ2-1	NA	TGCAGCGGCAACAAAGCGGCGCTGGGCCACAATGAGCAGTTCTTC	CSGNKAALGHNEQFF